The clone carrying this T cell receptor (beta chain) appeared a single time. The method was immunoSEQ multiplex PCR; TCRdb's version includes in-frame clones alone and lacks a portion of them. The sample contains 60,000 to 90,000 clones, 80% to 90% of which appear only once. The V segment lost 3 bases and the J segment 5 bases; nucleotides outside the gene matches: 12. CDR1 MGHRA and CDR2 YSYEKL come from the germline V gene. The CDR3 loop spans 16 amino acids. The record originates from a study of OX40 agonist ivuxolimab in advanced cancers. This clonotype was sampled from an adult with an advanced solid tumor such as melanoma, head and neck, liver or kidney cancer. The rearrangement uses TRBV4-1 and TRBJ2-7; 8 bases line up with TRBD2. Sequencing used CD4+ or CD8+ T cells sorted from blood, obtained in a trial of the OX40 agonist ivuxolimab. This CDR3 reads CASSHELAETFNEQYF. Here the CDR3 DNA reads TGCGCCAGCAGCCATGAACTAGCGGAGACCTTTAACGAGCAGTACTTC.